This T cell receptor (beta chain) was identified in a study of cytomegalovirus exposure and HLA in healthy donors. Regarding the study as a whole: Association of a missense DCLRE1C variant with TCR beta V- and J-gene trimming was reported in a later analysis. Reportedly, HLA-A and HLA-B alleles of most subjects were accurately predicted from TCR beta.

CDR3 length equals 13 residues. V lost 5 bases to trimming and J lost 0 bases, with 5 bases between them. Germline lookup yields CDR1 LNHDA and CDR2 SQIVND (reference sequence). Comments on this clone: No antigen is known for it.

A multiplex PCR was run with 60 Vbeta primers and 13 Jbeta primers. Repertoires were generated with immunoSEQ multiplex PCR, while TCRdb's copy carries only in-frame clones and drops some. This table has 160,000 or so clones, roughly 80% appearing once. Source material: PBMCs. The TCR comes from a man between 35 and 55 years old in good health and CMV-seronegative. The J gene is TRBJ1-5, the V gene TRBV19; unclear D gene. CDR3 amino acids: CASSVNSNQPQHF. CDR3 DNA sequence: TGTGCCAGTAGTGTAAATAGCAATCAGCCCCAGCATTTT.